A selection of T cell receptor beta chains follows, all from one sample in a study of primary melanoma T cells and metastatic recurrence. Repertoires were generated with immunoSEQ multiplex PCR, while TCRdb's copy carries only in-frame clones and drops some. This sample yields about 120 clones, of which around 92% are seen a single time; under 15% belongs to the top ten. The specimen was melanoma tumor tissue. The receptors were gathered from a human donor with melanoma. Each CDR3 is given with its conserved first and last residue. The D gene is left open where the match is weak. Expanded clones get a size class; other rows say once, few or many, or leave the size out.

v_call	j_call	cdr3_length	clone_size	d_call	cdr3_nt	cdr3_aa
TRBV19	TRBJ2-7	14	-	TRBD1	TGTGCCAGTAGTGCCCAGGGACAGTCCTACGAGCAGTACTTC	CASSAQGQSYEQYF
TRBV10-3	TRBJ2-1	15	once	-	TGTGCCATCAGTGAGTTTCTGGGGAGTTACAATGAGCAGTTCTTC	CAISEFLGSYNEQFF
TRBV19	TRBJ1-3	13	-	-	TGTGCCAGTAGTAGGGACACCAGAAACACCATATATTTT	CASSRDTRNTIYF
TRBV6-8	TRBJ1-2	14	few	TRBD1	TGTGCCAGCACATCCCCGGGACAGAACTATGGCTACACCTTC	CASTSPGQNYGYTF
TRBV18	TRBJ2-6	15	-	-	TGTGCCAGCTCACGTCCGGCCTCTGGGGCCAACGTCCTGACTTTC	CASSRPASGANVLTF
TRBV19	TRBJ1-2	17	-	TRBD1	TGTGCCAGTATCGCGGTAGGGGACAGGGGGAAAATGGATGGCTACACCTTC	CASIAVGDRGKMDGYTF
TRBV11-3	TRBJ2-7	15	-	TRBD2	TGTGCCAGCAGCTTAAGCGGGGGGGACTCCTATGAGCAGTACTTC	CASSLSGGDSYEQYF
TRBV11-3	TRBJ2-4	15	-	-	TGTGCCAGCAGCCCAGGGCATCTAGCCAAAAACATTCAGTACTTC	CASSPGHLAKNIQYF
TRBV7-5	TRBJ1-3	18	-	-	TGTGCCAGCAGCTTAGCGTCCAGGACAGGGGGTCCTGGAAACACCATATATTTT	CASSLASRTGGPGNTIYF
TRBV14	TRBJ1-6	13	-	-	TGTGCCAGCAGCCAAGTAGCAGACTCACCCCTCCACTTT	CASSQVADSPLHF
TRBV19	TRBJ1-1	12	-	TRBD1	TGTGCCAGTAGTACAGAACAGGGGGAAGCTTTCTTT	CASSTEQGEAFF
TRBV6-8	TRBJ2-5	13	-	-	TGTGCCAGCAGTTTCGCGGGCGAGGAGACCCAGTACTTC	CASSFAGEETQYF
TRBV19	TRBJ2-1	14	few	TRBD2	TGTGCCAGTAGTATGAGCGGGGGTTTAAATGAGCAGTTCTTC	CASSMSGGLNEQFF
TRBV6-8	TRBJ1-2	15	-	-	TGTGCCAGCAGTTACGGCTTGGTATCGGGGGATGGCTACACCTTC	CASSYGLVSGDGYTF
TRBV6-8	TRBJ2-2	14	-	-	TGTGCCAGCAGTTGGGGGACGAACACCGGGGAGCTGTTTTTT	CASSWGTNTGELFF
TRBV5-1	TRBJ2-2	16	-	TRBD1	TGCGCCAGCAGCCGTGGTCAGGGGGCAGTGGCCGGGGAGCTGTTTTTT	CASSRGQGAVAGELFF
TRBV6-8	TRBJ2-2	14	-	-	TGTGTCAGCAGTTATACTCGGGACACCGGGGAGCTGTTTTTT	CVSSYTRDTGELFF
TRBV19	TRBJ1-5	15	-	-	TGTGCCAGTAGTAGGGGGGCGGCAGGGAATCAGCCCCAGCATTTT	CASSRGAAGNQPQHF
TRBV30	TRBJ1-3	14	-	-	TGTGCCTGGAGTATGGGACACTCTGGAAACACCATATATTTT	CAWSMGHSGNTIYF
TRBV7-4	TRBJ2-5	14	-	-	TGTGCCAGCAGTCGGGACTTGACACAAGAGACCCAGTACTTC	CASSRDLTQETQYF
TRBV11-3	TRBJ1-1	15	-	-	TGTGCCAGCAGCTTTGGGACAACAATGAACACTGAAGCTTTCTTT	CASSFGTTMNTEAFF
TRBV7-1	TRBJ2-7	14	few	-	TGTGCCAGCAGCTCTACGGGACAACCCTACGAGCAGTACTTC	CASSSTGQPYEQYF
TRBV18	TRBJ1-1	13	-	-	TGTGTCAGCTCAGCAGACGAGAACACTGAAGCTTTCTTT	CVSSADENTEAFF
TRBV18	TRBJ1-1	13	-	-	TGTGCCAGCTCTCCGGACCTGGACACTGAAGCTTTCTTT	CASSPDLDTEAFF
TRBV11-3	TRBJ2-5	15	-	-	TGTGCCAGCAGCTCCCTGAGGGACCCTCCGGAGACCCAGTACTTC	CASSSLRDPPETQYF
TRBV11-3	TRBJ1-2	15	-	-	TGTGCCAGCAGCTTAGATTGGACAGCAATGGATGGCTACACCTTC	CASSLDWTAMDGYTF
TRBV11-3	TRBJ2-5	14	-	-	TGTGCCAGCAGTCGAGCGACAGGACAAGAGACCCAGTACTTC	CASSRATGQETQYF
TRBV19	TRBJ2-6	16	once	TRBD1	TGTGCCAGTAGTCGACAGGGACACTCTGGGGCCAACGTCCTGACTTTC	CASSRQGHSGANVLTF
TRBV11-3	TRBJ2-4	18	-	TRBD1	TGTGCCAGCAGCTTACGAGTCCGACAGGGGGCCGGCAAAAACATTCAGTACTTC	CASSLRVRQGAGKNIQYF
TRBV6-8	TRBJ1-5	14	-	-	TGTGCCAGCAGTCCCCAAGGGGGAGGGCAGCCCCAGCATTTT	CASSPQGGGQPQHF
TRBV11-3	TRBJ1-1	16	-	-	TGTGCCAGCAGCCAAGCGTACCTTTACGGGGAGGATTTGGCTTTCTTT	CASSQAYLYGEDLAFF
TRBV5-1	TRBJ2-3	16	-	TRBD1	TGCGCCAGCAGCAATCCGGGACAGGGTGGTATGGATACGCAGTATTTT	CASSNPGQGGMDTQYF
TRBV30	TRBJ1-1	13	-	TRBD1	TGTGCCGGGACCGGGACAGGGACCACTGAAGCTTTCTTT	CAGTGTGTTEAFF
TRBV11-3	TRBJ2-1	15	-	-	TGTGCCAGCAGCCCCGACGGGAGCTCCTACAATGAGCAGTTCTTC	CASSPDGSSYNEQFF
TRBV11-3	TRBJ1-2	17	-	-	TGTGCCAGCAGCTTAGTATTCTCAGGGCAGGGGAACTATGGCTACACCTTC	CASSLVFSGQGNYGYTF
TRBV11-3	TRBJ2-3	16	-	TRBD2	TGTGCCAGCAGCTCCCGCGGGGGGACCGGCACAGATACGCAGTATTTT	CASSSRGGTGTDTQYF
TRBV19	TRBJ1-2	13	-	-	TGTGCCACTAGACGGGGACGGACCTATGGCTACACCTTC	CATRRGRTYGYTF
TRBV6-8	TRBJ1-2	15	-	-	TGTGCCAGCAGTTACTCGGGCTCCCCGGAAAATGGCTACACCTTC	CASSYSGSPENGYTF
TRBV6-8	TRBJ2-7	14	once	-	TGTGCCAGCAGAACGTCGGGGCCCCTCTACGAGCAGTACTTC	CASRTSGPLYEQYF
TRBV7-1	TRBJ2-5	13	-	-	TGTGCCAGCAGCTTAAGGGACCAAGAGACCCAGTACTTC	CASSLRDQETQYF
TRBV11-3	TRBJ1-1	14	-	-	TGTGCCAGCAGCTTATCGTCAGGACACACTGAAGCTTTCTTT	CASSLSSGHTEAFF
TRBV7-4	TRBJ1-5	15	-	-	TGTGCCAGCAGCTTGGGTGGGTTAATAAATCAGCCCCAGCATTTT	CASSLGGLINQPQHF
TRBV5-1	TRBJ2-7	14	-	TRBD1	TGCGCCAGCAGCCCGGGGACAGCGAGGGTCGAGCAGTACTTC	CASSPGTARVEQYF
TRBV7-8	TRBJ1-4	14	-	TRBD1	TGTGCCAGCAGCCGCACAGGGGTTAGCGAAAAACTGTTTTTT	CASSRTGVSEKLFF
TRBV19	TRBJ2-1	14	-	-	TGTGCCAGTAGTCACCAGGGGGGAGGCAATGAGCAGTTCTTC	CASSHQGGGNEQFF
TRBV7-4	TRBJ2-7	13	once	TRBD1	TGTGCCAGTAGCGCCAGACAGGGCGGCGAGCAGTACTTC	CASSARQGGEQYF
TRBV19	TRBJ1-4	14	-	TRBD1	TGTGCCAGTAGTATGGGACAGGTAGACGAAAAACTGTTTTTT	CASSMGQVDEKLFF
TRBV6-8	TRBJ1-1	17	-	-	TGTGCCAGCAGTACTACCCCGGACAGTGTTGCTTCTGCTGAAGCTTTCTTT	CASSTTPDSVASAEAFF
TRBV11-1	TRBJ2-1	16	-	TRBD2	TGTGCCAGCAGCTCACCCCTAGCGGGGTTATACAATGAGCAGTTCTTC	CASSSPLAGLYNEQFF
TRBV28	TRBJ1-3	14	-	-	TGTGCCAGCAGAAACAGGGAATCTGGAAACACCATATATTTT	CASRNRESGNTIYF
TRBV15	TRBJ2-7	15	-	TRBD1	TGTGCCACCAGCAGAGACCGGACAGGCTACCACGAGCAGTACTTC	CATSRDRTGYHEQYF
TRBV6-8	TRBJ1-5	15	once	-	TGTGCCAGCAGTGCTTTTAGTTATAGCAATCAGCCCCAGCATTTT	CASSAFSYSNQPQHF
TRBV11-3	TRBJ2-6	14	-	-	TGTGCCAGCAGCTTAGTCTCTGGGGCCAACGTCCTGACTTTC	CASSLVSGANVLTF